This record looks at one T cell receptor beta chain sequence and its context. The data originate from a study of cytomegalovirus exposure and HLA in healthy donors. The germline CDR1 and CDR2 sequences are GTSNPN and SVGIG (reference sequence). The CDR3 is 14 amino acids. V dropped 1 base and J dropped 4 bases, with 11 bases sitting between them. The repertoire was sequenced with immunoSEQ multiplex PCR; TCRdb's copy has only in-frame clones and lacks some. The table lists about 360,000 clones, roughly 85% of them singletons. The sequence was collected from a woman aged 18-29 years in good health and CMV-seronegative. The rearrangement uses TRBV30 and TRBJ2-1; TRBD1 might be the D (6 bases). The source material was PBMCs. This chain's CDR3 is CAWSGQGSYNEQFF. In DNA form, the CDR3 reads TGTGCCTGGAGTGGGCAGGGGTCTTACAATGAGCAGTTCTTC.